These 11 T cell receptor beta chains were sequenced from one sample in a study of cytomegalovirus exposure and HLA in healthy donors. 13 Jbeta primers and 60 Vbeta primers were used for the PCR. Sequencing used immunoSEQ multiplex PCR; TCRdb keeps in-frame clones, though not all of them. In the table there are 120,000 to 150,000 clones, more than 75% of which are singletons. The sequencing input was PBMCs. The receptors stem from a man aged 40-49 years in good health and CMV-seronegative.

This clone was counted a few times. V and J are TRBV28 and TRBJ2-7, with D perhaps TRBD1 (6 bases). Germline-derived CDR1 and CDR2 are MDHEN and SYDVKM. The CDR3 sequence is 14 residues long. Trimming removed 4 bases from V and 3 bases from J, with 13 bases in between. In nucleotides, the CDR3 is TGTGCCAGCAGTTACCGGGACAAGATCTACGAGCAGTACTTC. This translates into CASSYRDKIYEQYF.

DNA for the CDR3: TGTGCCAGCCGTCGGGGACAGGGGAGATACTACGAGCAGTACTTC. Protein product: CASRRGQGRYYEQYF. V and J are TRBV27 and TRBJ2-7, with 10 bases matching TRBD1. The junction had 10 bases not matched to a gene; V was cut back by 8 bases and J by 3 bases. Germline V gene lookup returns CDR1 MNHEY and CDR2 SMNVEV (reference sequence). The CDR3 contains 15 residues.

The gene calls are TRBV5-6 and TRBJ2-5, with TRBD1 as a possible D gene (6 bases). CDR1 SGHDT and CDR2 YYEEEE come from the germline V gene. With 4 bases removed from V and 5 bases from J, the gap between germline ends came to 12 bases. This CDR3 has 13 amino acids. The CDR3 bases are TGTGCCAGCAGCCCCAGGGGAAGGGAGACCCAGTACTTC. The encoded protein is CASSPRGRETQYF.

This rearrangement joins TRBV6-4 to TRBJ2-2; D gene unclear. The V gene's germline CDR1 is MRHNA and CDR2 SNTAGT. The CDR3 spans 14 residues. V dropped 6 bases and J dropped 3 bases, with 11 bases sitting between them. In nucleotides, the CDR3 is TGTGCCAGCAGCCCTACCCCCGACACCGGGGAGCTGTTTTTT. This gives the protein CASSPTPDTGELFF.

The chain has TRBV29-1 and TRBJ2-5; D is unclear. Per germline, CDR1 SQVTM and CDR2 ANQGSEA. V shed 4 bases and J shed 2 bases, with 11 bases lying between them. This CDR3 comprises 13 residues. Here the CDR3 DNA reads TGCAGCGTTGCCCCAGGCAGACAAGAGACCCAGTACTTC. It yields the protein CSVAPGRQETQYF.

The chain is built from TRBV19 and TRBJ2-3; 10 bases map to TRBD2. CDR3 length: 14 amino acids. V shed 7 bases, J shed 1 base, and the junction held 2 bases outside the gene matches. The V gene's germline CDR1 is LNHDA and CDR2 SQIVND (reference sequence). In DNA, the CDR3 is TGTGCCAGTAACGGACTAGCGGGCACAGATACGCAGTATTTT. It yields the protein CASNGLAGTDTQYF.

A few counts support this clone. The gene calls are TRBV6-1 and TRBJ2-1, with 9 bases matching TRBD2. Germline values: CDR1 MNHNS, CDR2 SASEGT. The CDR3 runs 14 residues. Losses at the gene ends were 3 bases for V and 6 bases for J; bases not matched to a gene: 3. In DNA, the CDR3 is TGTGCCAGCAGTGATCCGACTAGCGGCAATGAGCAGTTCTTC. Translated: CASSDPTSGNEQFF.

The rearrangement links TRBV7-9 to TRBJ1-2; maybe TRBD1 (6 bases). Deletions cut 8 bases from V and 4 bases from J, with 8 bases between. CDR3 length: 11 amino acids. The V gene's germline CDR1 is SEHNR and CDR2 FQNEAQ (reference sequence). The CDR3 region has the DNA TGTGCCAGCGCGGGGGCCTATGGCTACACCTTC. Its protein is CASAGAYGYTF.

This chain joins TRBV4-3 and TRBJ1-2, with TRBD1 identical over 12 bases. Germline CDR1 LGHNA, CDR2 YSLEER. The CDR3 covers 15 residues. J lost 4 bases, V lost 2 bases, and 2 bases had no gene match. For the CDR3, the DNA is TGCGCCAGCAGCCAACCGGGACAGGGGGCCTATGGCTACACCTTC. It codes for CASSQPGQGAYGYTF.

The CDR3 DNA reads TGTGCCAGTTCCCGCGGGGGGGTCACTGAAGCTTTCTTT. This translates into CASSRGGVTEAFF. The chain has TRBV19 and TRBJ1-1; possibly TRBD1 for D (5 bases). Germline lookup yields CDR1 LNHDA and CDR2 SQIVND (reference sequence). The CDR3 has 13 amino acids. V was clipped by 8 bases and J by 4 bases, with 14 bases between them.

The chain couples TRBV4-3 to TRBJ2-7, with D perhaps TRBD2 (5 bases). Germline loops: CDR1 LGHNA, CDR2 YSLEER. This CDR3 has 14 amino acids. V lost 0 bases to trimming and J lost 3 bases, with 9 bases between them. The CDR3 region is CASSQDQGSYEQYF. DNA for the CDR3: TGCGCCAGCAGCCAAGATCAAGGGAGCTACGAGCAGTACTTC.